Reported below is one T cell receptor beta chain. Trimming left V 0 bases short and J 0 bases short, with 13 bases between. Germline lookup yields CDR1 SGHTS and CDR2 YDEGEE. The CDR3 extends over 18 amino acids. The source of the sample is a study of blood T cell repertoires in COVID-19. Turning to the study itself: The United States, Italy and Spain provided the acute and convalescent COVID-19 samples. PBMCs, B-cell-depleted T cells, or T cells were the source of the cDNA or gDNA that made up the material.

Some clones are missing from TCRdb's copy, which holds only in-frame ones; the method was immunoSEQ multiplex PCR. Of about 9,900 clones in the sample, about 81% are singletons; the top ten hold about a quarter. Material: peripheral blood. The V gene is TRBV5-8, the J gene TRBJ2-6; a weak D match, TRBD1 (5 bases). The sequence came from a man aged 55 to 69 with active COVID-19. The CDR3 sequence: CASSLALQASSGANVLTF. The CDR3 DNA sequence: TGTGCCAGCAGCTTGGCCCTACAGGCGAGCTCTGGGGCCAACGTCCTGACTTTC. The variable domain in full, completed from reference TRBV5-8 and TRBJ2-6, reads EAGVTQSPTHLIKTRGQQATLRCSPISGHTSVYWYQQALGLGLQFLLWYDEGEERNRGNFPPRFSGRQFPNYSSELNVNALELEDSALYLCASSLALQASSGANVLTFGAGSRLTVL.